Below, one TCR beta chain is given with its context. Its cognate antigen is unknown. Sequencing used immunoSEQ multiplex PCR; TCRdb keeps in-frame clones, though not all of them. The repertoire holds 300,000 to 400,000 clones, with around 86% as singletons. The data belong to a study of cytomegalovirus exposure and HLA in healthy donors. The study, taken as a whole, reports: Reports described diagnosis of cytomegalovirus status by the classifier as highly specific and sensitive. The study put 150 to 200 TCR beta chains on its list as cytomegalovirus-associated.

This CDR3 spans 16 amino acids. The ends were cut back, 6 bases at V and 0 bases at J, with 14 bases in the middle. Germline-derived CDR1 and CDR2 are SGHVS and FQNEAQ. The chain employs TRBV7-8 and TRBJ1-4; D is unclear. The TCR sequence derives from a woman under 30 in good health and CMV-seronegative. The sample was PBMCs. The CDR3 is CASSPARLATNEKLFF. The CDR3 DNA sequence: TGTGCCAGCAGTCCCGCCAGACTTGCAACTAATGAAAAACTGTTTTTT. Full variable domain (missing parts from reference TRBV7-8 and TRBJ1-4): GAGVSQSPRYKVAKRGQDVALRCDPISGHVSLFWYQQALGQGPEFLTYFQNEAQLDKSGLPSDRFFAERPEGSVSTLKIQRTQQEDSAVYLCASSPARLATNEKLFFGSGTQLSVL.